A few counts support the clone carrying this T cell receptor beta chain. V was cut by 1 base and J by 4 bases, with 13 bases left in between. This CDR3 has 15 residues. Germline CDR1 and CDR2: MNHEY and SMNVEV (reference sequence). This entry belongs to a study of T cell repertoires in cytomegalovirus infection. Across the whole study: Through public TCR beta signatures, both CMV infection and matching HLA type were indicated.

MiXCR was run by TCRdb on the reads, yielding one entry per CDR3 protein. This table holds approximately 500,000 distinct CDR3 sequences, more than 15% found once. The chain carries TRBV27 and TRBJ1-1; possible D gene TRBD1, 5 bases. Sequenced input: CD8+ T cells from PBMCs. This TCR derives from a human donor in good health (CMV status not recorded). Some clones in this sample may be carry-over from other donors' samples. The CDR3 DNA sequence: TGTGCCAGCAGTTTATTAGGGGACGCGGGCACTGAAGCTTTCTTT. Protein sequence: CASSLLGDAGTEAFF.